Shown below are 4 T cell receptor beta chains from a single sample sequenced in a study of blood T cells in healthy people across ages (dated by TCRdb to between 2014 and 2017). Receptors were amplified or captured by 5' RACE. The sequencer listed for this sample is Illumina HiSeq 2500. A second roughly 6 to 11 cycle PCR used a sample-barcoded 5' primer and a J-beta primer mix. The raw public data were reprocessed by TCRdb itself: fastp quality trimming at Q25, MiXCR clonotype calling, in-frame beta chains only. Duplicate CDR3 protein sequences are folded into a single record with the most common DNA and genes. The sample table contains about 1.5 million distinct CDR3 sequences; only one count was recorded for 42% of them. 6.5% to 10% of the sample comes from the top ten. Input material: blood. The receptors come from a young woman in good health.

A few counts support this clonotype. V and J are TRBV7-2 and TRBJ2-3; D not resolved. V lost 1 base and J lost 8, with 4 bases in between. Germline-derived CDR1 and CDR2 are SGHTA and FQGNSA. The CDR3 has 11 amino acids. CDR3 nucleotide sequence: TGTGCCAGCAGCTTAGTGGTTACGCAGTATTTT. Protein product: CASSLVVTQYF. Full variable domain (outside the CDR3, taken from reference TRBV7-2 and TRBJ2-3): GAGVSQSPSNKVTEKGKDVELRCDPISGHTALYWYRQSLGQGLEFLIYFQGNSAPDKSGLPSDRFSAERTGGSVSTLTIQRTQQEDSAVYLCASSLVVTQYFGPGTRLTVL.

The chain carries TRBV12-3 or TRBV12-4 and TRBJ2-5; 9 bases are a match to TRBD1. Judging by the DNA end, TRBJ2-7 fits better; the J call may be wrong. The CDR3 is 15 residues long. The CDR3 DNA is TGTGCCAGCAGTTCATTCCCGGACAGGGGCTACGAGCAGTACTTC. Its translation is CASSSFPDRGYEQYF.

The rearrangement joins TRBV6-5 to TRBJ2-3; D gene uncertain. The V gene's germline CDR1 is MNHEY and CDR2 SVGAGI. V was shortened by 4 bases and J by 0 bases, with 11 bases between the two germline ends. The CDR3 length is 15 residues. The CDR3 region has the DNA TGTGCCAGCAGTTTGACCTCTTATAGCACAGATACGCAGTATTTT. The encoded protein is CASSLTSYSTDTQYF.

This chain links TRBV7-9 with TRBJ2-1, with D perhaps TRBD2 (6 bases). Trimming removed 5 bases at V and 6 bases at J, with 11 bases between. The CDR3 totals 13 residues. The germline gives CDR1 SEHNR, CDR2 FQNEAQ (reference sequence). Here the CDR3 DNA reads TGTGCCAGCAGCATTGTTAGCGGCAATGAGCAGTTCTTC. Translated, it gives CASSIVSGNEQFF.